Listed below are T cell receptor beta chains from one sample, sequenced in a study of cytomegalovirus exposure and HLA in healthy donors. Sequenced by immunoSEQ multiplex PCR; TCRdb stores in-frame clones only, minus some. The sample has nearly 110,000 clones, around 80% seen once. Sequencing was performed on PBMCs. The receptors were sampled from a woman between 50 and 59 years old in good health and CMV-seropositive. Each CDR3 is given with its conserved first and last residue. The D gene is left open where the match is weak. Rows give clone size only sometimes, using once, few, many, or a class for an expanded clone.

TRBJ2-7	-	TRBV11-1	15	TRBD2	CASSPGTSGGVEQYF	TGTGCCAGCAGCCCGGGGACTAGCGGGGGAGTCGAGCAGTACTTC
TRBJ1-1	few	TRBV6-6	14	-	CASSYPPEGTEAFF	TGTGCCAGCAGTTACCCGCCCGAGGGTACTGAAGCTTTCTTT
TRBJ2-3	-	TRBV7-9	18	TRBD2	CASSWAVDERGAGDTQYF	TGTGCCAGCAGCTGGGCGGTAGATGAGCGGGGGGCCGGGGATACGCAGTATTTT
TRBJ1-2	-	TRBV6-5	15	-	CASRTLSDSNYGYTF	TGTGCCAGCAGGACCCTCTCAGACTCTAACTATGGCTACACCTTC
TRBJ2-1	-	TRBV7-9	16	TRBD1	CASSPSQGDSYNEQFF	TGTGCCAGCAGCCCGTCCCAGGGGGACAGCTACAATGAGCAGTTCTTC
TRBJ1-3	many	TRBV11-2	16	TRBD1	CASSLSWADRGVTIYF	TGTGCCAGCAGCTTATCTTGGGCGGACAGGGGAGTGACCATATATTTT
TRBJ2-7	-	TRBV11-2	15	TRBD1	CASSLDSQGAAGQYF	TGTGCCAGCAGCTTAGATAGTCAGGGGGCGGCCGGGCAGTACTTC
TRBJ1-1	-	TRBV28	13	TRBD1	CASSLPTGGEAFF	TGTGCCAGCAGTTTACCAACAGGGGGTGAAGCTTTCTTT
TRBJ1-1	many	TRBV4-2	16	TRBD1	CASSLRDRGSNTEAFF	TGTGCCAGCAGCCTTCGGGACAGGGGATCGAACACTGAAGCTTTCTTT
TRBJ2-5	-	TRBV7-3	15	-	CASSPEAGAQETQYF	TGTGCCAGCAGCCCAGAGGCGGGGGCACAAGAGACCCAGTACTTC
TRBJ1-5	few	TRBV4-1	15	-	CASSQDLQAVQPQHF	TGCGCCAGCAGCCAAGATCTTCAGGCTGTTCAGCCCCAGCATTTT
TRBJ2-7	-	TRBV28	14	-	CASTPFDNSYEQYF	TGTGCCAGCACCCCCTTTGACAACTCCTACGAGCAGTACTTC
TRBJ2-7	-	TRBV23-1	14	-	CASSSRDKSHEQYF	TGCGCCAGCAGTTCCCGGGACAAGTCCCACGAGCAGTACTTC
TRBJ1-4	-	TRBV2	15	-	CASSERRVPNEKLFF	TGTGCCAGCAGTGAACGGAGGGTACCTAATGAAAAACTGTTTTTT
TRBJ1-1	-	TRBV7-2	15	-	CASSLVSLGGTEAFF	TGTGCCAGCAGCTTAGTCTCCCTCGGAGGCACTGAAGCTTTCTTT
TRBJ1-5	few	TRBV11-2	13	-	CASGQGGNQPQHF	TGTGCCAGCGGGCAAGGGGGCAATCAGCCCCAGCATTTT
TRBJ2-7	-	TRBV6-5	16	TRBD2	CASSYSQASGGYEQYF	TGTGCCAGCAGTTACTCTCAGGCAAGCGGGGGTTACGAGCAGTACTTC
TRBJ2-1	-	TRBV6-1	15	TRBD1	CASSVQGAVYNEQFF	TGTGCCAGCTCCGTACAGGGGGCCGTTTACAATGAGCAGTTCTTC
TRBJ2-7	-	TRBV14	13	-	CASRDTGSYEQYF	TGTGCCAGCAGGGATACAGGGTCCTACGAGCAGTACTTC
TRBJ2-2	-	TRBV5-1	15	-	CASSLDRSNTGELFF	TGCGCCAGCAGCTTGGACAGATCGAACACCGGGGAGCTGTTTTTT
TRBJ2-5	-	TRBV4-2	15	-	CASSQEQAAEETQYF	TGTGCCAGCAGCCAAGAACAGGCGGCGGAAGAGACCCAGTACTTC
TRBJ1-5	-	TRBV7-2	17	-	CASSSGPSRGGNQPQHF	TGTGCCAGCAGCTCAGGACCTTCTCGGGGGGGCAATCAGCCCCAGCATTTT
TRBJ2-2	-	TRBV7-9	16	-	CASSLRTVRGTGELFF	TGTGCCAGCAGCCTAAGGACAGTCAGGGGTACCGGGGAGCTGTTTTTT
TRBJ2-3	-	TRBV7-2	16	TRBD2	CASSLRLADLTDTQYF	TGTGCCAGCAGCTTACGACTAGCGGACCTCACAGATACGCAGTATTTT
TRBJ2-1	-	TRBV5-1	14	-	CATTDGQSYNEQFF	TGCGCCACCACCGACGGACAGAGTTACAATGAGCAGTTCTTC
TRBJ1-1	-	TRBV9	13	-	CASTGGDYNEAFF	TGTGCCAGCACGGGGGGAGACTATAACGAAGCTTTCTTT
TRBJ1-1	once	TRBV29-1	13	TRBD1	CSVELDREGVAFF	TGCAGCGTTGAACTGGACAGGGAAGGGGTAGCTTTCTTT
TRBJ1-4	-	TRBV15	14	-	CATNPSPTNEKLFF	TGTGCCACCAATCCGTCCCCAACTAATGAAAAACTGTTTTTT
TRBJ2-2	-	TRBV7-2	15	-	CASSLTGTNTGELFF	TGTGCCAGCAGCTTGACAGGAACGAACACCGGGGAGCTGTTTTTT
TRBJ1-3	-	TRBV30	15	-	CARRAVTISGNTIYF	TGTGCCCGGAGGGCCGTCACCATCAGTGGAAACACCATATATTTT
TRBJ1-5	few	TRBV28	16	-	CASSLGTSTQKRPQHF	TGTGCCAGCAGTTTGGGCACATCAACCCAAAAGAGGCCCCAGCATTTT
TRBJ2-2	-	TRBV2	16	-	CASRKNPGSNTGELFF	TGTGCCAGCAGGAAGAACCCAGGGTCGAACACCGGGGAGCTGTTTTTT
TRBJ2-1	-	TRBV7-2	15	-	CASSLRGGGPYEQFF	TGTGCCAGCAGCTTAAGGGGGGGTGGCCCCTATGAGCAGTTCTTC
TRBJ1-4	few	TRBV19	13	-	CASFAGMGEKLFF	TGTGCCAGCTTTGCAGGGATGGGTGAAAAACTGTTTTTT
TRBJ1-6	-	TRBV10-3	16	-	CAIRDNQFAYNSPLHF	TGTGCCATCAGGGACAACCAATTCGCCTATAATTCACCCCTCCACTTT
TRBJ2-7	-	TRBV6-6	14	TRBD1	CASSPGTAGYEQYF	TGTGCCAGCAGTCCCGGGACAGCCGGCTACGAGCAGTACTTC
TRBJ2-3	-	TRBV19	17	TRBD1	CASSTYGTGGFTDTQYF	TGTGCCAGTAGTACATACGGGACAGGGGGTTTCACAGATACGCAGTATTTT
TRBJ1-5	-	TRBV7-2	15	-	CASSFRSSWDQPQHF	TGTGCCAGCAGCTTCAGGTCGTCGTGGGATCAGCCCCAGCATTTT
TRBJ1-2	-	TRBV30	15	-	CVSTRRKSVIYGYTF	TGTGTCTCTACGCGGAGGAAGTCAGTAATCTATGGCTACACCTTC
TRBJ1-1	-	TRBV7-2	16	-	CASSPYRPGVNTEAFF	TGTGCCAGCAGCCCCTACAGACCAGGGGTGAACACTGAAGCTTTCTTT
TRBJ2-3	-	TRBV30	14	TRBD2	CAWSVLAGVGTQYF	TGTGCCTGGAGTGTACTAGCGGGGGTTGGGACGCAGTATTTT